This section outlines one T cell receptor beta chain sequence together with its context. Its antigen is unknown. The length of the CDR3 is 17 residues. Germline V gives CDR1 SGHTA, CDR2 FQGNSA. V dropped 5 bases and J dropped 5 bases, with 22 bases sitting between them. The data stem from a study of identical twins. Whole-study findings and limits: Instead of following the same donors, the conclusions were based on cross-sectional statistical analysis. Out-of-frame alpha sequences shared by twins were enriched for low generation probability.

TCRdb passed the 5' RACE reads through MiXCR, listing each CDR3 protein once. The data show a few hundred thousand distinct CDR3 sequences, approximately 9.6% seen once. These data also featured in a second study, about yellow fever vaccine responses in identical twins. That study adds: The authors reported partly convergent, partly personalized vaccine responses in identical twins.

The clonotype originates from a woman under 30 in good health. The sample consisted of PBMCs. The chain uses TRBV7-2 and TRBJ1-5; D is possibly TRBD1 (6 bases). As DNA, the CDR3 is TGTGCCAGCAGCCAGGGGTCGGGTTCCCTACAACATCAGCCCCAGCATTTT. Translated, it gives CASSQGSGSLQHQPQHF.